These 30 T cell receptor beta chains share one sample of origin, sequenced in a study of molecular identifiers for immune sequencing clone quantification. TCRdb fed the PCR reads into MiXCR, producing one record per CDR3 protein. Among about half a million distinct CDR3 sequences listed, about a quarter were seen once. The source material was naive CD8+ T cells from blood, with Jurkat cell RNA spiked in. The subset was: FACS-sorted CD8+CD4-CCR7+CD45RA+ naive T cells. Receptors were obtained from a human donor in good health. Some libraries in this study had Jurkat cell RNA spiked in.

This clonotype was counted a few times. This chain connects TRBV13 to TRBJ1-1; 7 bases map to TRBD1. The CDR3 has 14 amino acids. V dropped 2 bases and J dropped 5; count of bases not matched to a gene: 5. The germline V gene has CDR1 PRHDT and CDR2 FYEKMQ (reference sequence). CDR3 DNA sequence: TGTGCCAGCAGCTTAACAGGGGCCGGAACTGAAGCTTTCTTT. This translates into CASSLTGAGTEAFF.

Turning to this clonotype: A read error may account for a junction end that differs from germline. The V call is TRBV11-2, the J call TRBJ1-2, with D maybe TRBD1 (5 bases). CDR1 and CDR2 (germline): SGHAT, FQNNGV. The CDR3 contains 15 residues. The CDR3 DNA follows: TGTGCCAGCAGCTTAAGGTCAGGGTTAAATGATGGCCACACCTTC. It codes for CASSLRSGLNDGHTF.

With regard to this clonotype: This sequence may be a read error, since a much larger clone differs from it by one base. The chain is built from TRBV20-1 and TRBJ1-5; the D is unclear. The CDR3 has 13 residues. The germline gives CDR1 DFQATT, CDR2 SNEGSKA (reference sequence). The CDR3 region has the DNA TGCAGTGCTAGGGGTGGCCTCAATCAGCCCCGGCATTTT. Protein product: CSARGGLNQPRHF.

This clonotype has more than one count but fewer than ten. The CDR3 DNA follows: TGTGCCAGCAGTTCCGAGGGGGGCTACGAGCAGTACTTC. Encoded protein: CASSSEGGYEQYF. The chain has TRBV27 and TRBJ2-7, with D perhaps being TRBD1 or TRBD2 (6 bases each). Germline V gene data show CDR1 as MNHEY and CDR2 as SMNVEV (reference sequence). The V gene lost 4 bases and the J gene lost 3 bases, with 10 bases spanning the gap. This CDR3 has 13 residues.

This clonotype was counted between two and nine times. The chain combines TRBV12-3 or TRBV12-4 with TRBJ1-4; TRBD1 matches at 10 bases. The CDR3 is 15 residues long. J lost 8 bases, V lost 1 base, and 4 bases had no gene match. The chain's CDR3 is CASSLGTGGEEKLFF. The CDR3 DNA reads as TGTGCCAGCAGTTTAGGGACAGGGGGGGAGGAAAAACTGTTTTTT.

This clonotype showed up just a few times. Relative to the germline gene, one junction end is altered; a read error may explain this. The genes are TRBV7-3 and TRBJ2-1; 8 nucleotides agree with TRBD2. In germline, CDR1 is SGHTA, CDR2 FQGTGA. The CDR3 extends over 18 amino acids. The CDR3 sequence: CASSLNPSGSSSYNEQLF. The CDR3 region has the DNA TGTGCCAGCAGCTTAAACCCTAGCGGGTCTAGCTCCTACAATGAGCAGCTCTTC.

This clonotype was recorded at least ten times. The genes are TRBV7-2 and TRBJ1-2, with unresolved D. V was clipped by 3 bases and J by 2 bases, with 10 bases between them. This CDR3 contains 14 residues. Germline assignment: CDR1 SGHTA and CDR2 FQGNSA. CDR3 residues: CASSFIIPNYGYTF. The CDR3, as DNA: TGTGCCAGCAGCTTTATAATCCCGAACTATGGCTACACCTTC.

Ten or more counts support this clonotype. The V and J genes are TRBV15 and TRBJ1-5; D is ambiguous. The CDR3 extends over 15 amino acids. Trimming shortened V by 0 bases and J by 2 bases, and 8 bases separated the two germline ends. CDR1 and CDR2 from the germline V gene are LNHNV and YYDKDF (reference sequence). CDR3 loop: CATSRDYQGNQPQHF. CDR3 DNA: TGTGCCACCAGCAGAGATTATCAAGGCAATCAGCCCCAGCATTTT.

The table lists this clonotype with many counts. The gene calls are TRBV4-3 and TRBJ2-5; D ambiguous. V gave up 3 bases and J gave up 2 bases, with 7 bases separating them. In germline, CDR1 is LGHNA, CDR2 YSLEER. The CDR3 consists of 13 residues. The CDR3 DNA follows: TGCGCCAGCAGCCAGTACCTACAAGAGACCCAGTACTTC. Its translation is CASSQYLQETQYF.

This clonotype was picked up a small number of times. The chain combines TRBV29-1 with TRBJ2-1; D unclear. V lost 7 bases and J lost 3, with 16 bases in between. There are 14 residues in the CDR3. CDR1 is SQVTM, CDR2 ANQGSEA, per germline. The CDR3 is CSGLSGPLYNEQFF. Written as DNA, the CDR3 is TGCAGCGGCTTAAGTGGACCCCTCTACAATGAGCAGTTCTTC.

The chain joins TRBV7-9 to TRBJ1-4; TRBD1 might be the D (5 bases). Germline CDR1 SEHNR, CDR2 FQNEAQ (reference sequence). V shed 4 bases and J shed 3 bases, with 12 bases lying between them. The CDR3 is made up of 15 amino acids. CDR3 amino acids: CASSSPGPSNEKLFF. CDR3 in DNA: TGTGCCAGCAGCTCCCCGGGGCCATCTAATGAAAAACTGTTTTTT.

This clonotype was picked up a small number of times. V is TRBV19 and J is TRBJ2-1, with D possibly being TRBD2 (5 bases). The CDR3 sequence is 17 residues long. The V gene lost 3 bases and the J gene lost 5 bases, with 20 bases spanning the gap. Per germline, CDR1 LNHDA and CDR2 SQIVND (reference sequence). The CDR3 coding sequence is TGTGCCAGTAGTATTCGGGCGGGCCTCCCCGGGCACAATGAGCAGTTCTTC. It codes for CASSIRAGLPGHNEQFF.

Details on this clonotype: This could be a read error, since a much larger clone is one nucleotide away. This chain joins TRBV3-1 and TRBJ1-1; perhaps TRBD1 as D (5 bases). CDR3 length: 16 amino acids. Trimming left V 0 bases short and J 1 base short, with 12 bases between. The germline gives CDR1 LGHDT, CDR2 YNNKEL (reference sequence). Here the CDR3 reads CASSQEETATNTEAFF. For the CDR3, the DNA is TGTGCCAGCAGCCAAGAGGAGACAGCAACGAACACTGAAGCTTTCTTT.

The CDR3 here is CSARTRVSYEQYF. CDR3 DNA sequence: TGCAGTGCTAGGACTCGAGTCTCCTACGAGCAGTACTTC. The chain joins TRBV20-1 to TRBJ2-7; no firm D call. CDR1 is DFQATT and CDR2 is SNEGSKA in the germline V gene (reference sequence). The V gene lost 3 bases and the J gene lost 0 bases, with 9 bases spanning the gap. The CDR3 spans 13 residues.

This chain joins TRBV7-6 and TRBJ2-1; unclear D gene. V shed 1 base and J shed 8 bases, with 12 bases lying between them. The CDR3 length is 14 residues. CDR1 and CDR2 (germline): SGHVS, FNYEAQ. This CDR3 reads CASSLDGSWDEQFF. As DNA, the CDR3 is TGTGCCAGCAGCTTAGACGGTAGCTGGGATGAGCAGTTCTTC.

This clonotype was seen repeatedly, ten times or more. The V gene is TRBV28, the J gene TRBJ2-7; weak D call: TRBD1 (6 bases). CDR3 size: 15 residues. The germline V gene encodes CDR1 MDHEN and CDR2 SYDVKM. V lost 4 bases and J lost 2, with 15 bases in between. The CDR3 is CASSWTTGPTYEQYF. The CDR3 nucleotides are TGTGCCAGCAGTTGGACGACAGGCCCGACCTACGAGCAGTACTTC. The whole variable domain, remainder taken from reference TRBV28 and TRBJ2-7, is DVKVTQSSRYLVKRTGEKVFLECVQDMDHENMFWYRQDPGLGLRLIYFSYDVKMKEKGDIPEGYSVSREKKERFSLILESASTNQTSMYLCASSWTTGPTYEQYFGPGTRLTVT.

This clonotype was counted at least ten times. The chain has TRBV5-1 and TRBJ2-1; the D is unclear. The CDR3 spans 14 residues. V was shortened by 0 bases and J by 4 bases, with 8 bases between the two germline ends. Germline CDR1 and CDR2: SGHRS and YFSETQ. This chain's CDR3 is CASSLVQLYNEQFF. DNA for the CDR3: TGCGCCAGCAGCTTGGTGCAGCTTTACAATGAGCAGTTCTTC.

The chain uses TRBV4-3 and TRBJ1-2; D unclear. V lost 0 bases and J 0 bases, leaving 8 bases between the germline ends. The CDR3 runs 15 residues. The germline V gene encodes CDR1 LGHNA and CDR2 YSLEER. CDR3 region: CASSQDSVPNYGYTF. The CDR3 region has the DNA TGCGCCAGCAGCCAAGATTCAGTACCTAACTATGGCTACACCTTC.

This clonotype has more than one count but fewer than ten. This chain uses TRBV7-3 with TRBJ2-6, with 10 bases fitting TRBD1. With 4 bases clipped from V and 0 bases from J, the junction kept 12 bases outside the gene matches. This CDR3 is 20 amino acids long. Germline CDR1 SGHTA, CDR2 FQGTGA. The DNA of the CDR3 is TGTGCCAGCAGCTCTTTCGATGGGACAGGGGACCCCTCTGGGGCCAACGTCCTGACTTTC. This codes for CASSSFDGTGDPSGANVLTF.

The V call is TRBV7-9, the J call TRBJ1-1; D call uncertain. The CDR3 covers 14 residues. Germline CDR1 is SEHNR and CDR2 is FQNEAQ (reference sequence). The germline V and J ends were trimmed by 4 bases and 4 bases, with 13 bases remaining between them. The DNA for the CDR3 is TGTGCCAGCAGCTCAGATGTCGGTATCACTGAAGCTTTCTTT. This gives the protein CASSSDVGITEAFF. The variable domain in full, completed from reference TRBV7-9 and TRBJ1-1, reads DTGVSQNPRHKITKRGQNVTFRCDPISEHNRLYWYRQTLGQGPEFLTYFQNEAQLEKSRLLSDRFSAERPKGSFSTLEIQRTEQGDSAMYLCASSSDVGITEAFFGQGTRLTVV.

This clonotype was observed a handful of times. The chain joins TRBV3-1 to TRBJ1-1; TRBD1 might be the D (6 bases). V was pared by 0 bases and J by 4 bases, with 18 bases between. Germline-derived CDR1 and CDR2 are LGHDT and YNNKEL (reference sequence). The CDR3 has 17 residues. The CDR3 bases are TGTGCCAGCAGCCAAGAGGTGTGGTCCAGGGGTAGCACTGAAGCTTTCTTT. As protein: CASSQEVWSRGSTEAFF. Together with reference TRBV3-1 and TRBJ1-1, the CDR3 gives the full variable domain: DTAVSQTPKYLVTQMGNDKSIKCEQNLGHDTMYWYKQDSKKFLKIMFSYNNKELIINETVPNRFSPKSPDKAHLNLHINSLELGDSAVYFCASSQEVWSRGSTEAFFGQGTRLTVV.

With regard to this clonotype: Possible read error: a much larger clone is one base away. This chain connects TRBV4-3 to TRBJ1-1; no firm D call. Germline values: CDR1 LGHNA, CDR2 YSLEER. The CDR3 loop spans 15 amino acids. V was cut by 3 bases and J by 0 bases, with 11 bases left in between. CDR3 protein: CASSHGRFMNTEAFF. CDR3 bases: TGCGCCAGCAGCCATGGACGGTTCATGAACACTGAAGCTTTCTTT.

This clonotype was found many times. The chain joins TRBV6-5 to TRBJ2-2; the D gene is possibly TRBD1 (6 bases). V gave up 2 bases and J gave up 4 bases, with 11 bases separating them. Germline V gene data show CDR1 as MNHEY and CDR2 as SVGAGI. This CDR3 region has 15 residues. The CDR3 reads CASSYQGMGTGELFF. CDR3 in DNA: TGTGCCAGCAGTTACCAGGGGATGGGCACCGGGGAGCTGTTTTTT.

This clonotype turned up a few times. The V and J genes are TRBV6-5 and TRBJ2-2; D remains unclear. The germline gives CDR1 MNHEY, CDR2 SVGAGI. V lost 6 bases and J lost 6, with 11 bases in between. CDR3 length: 13 amino acids. As DNA, the CDR3 is TGTGCCAGCAGCCCCGTTCCGGCCGGGGAGCTGTTTTTT. Its protein product is CASSPVPAGELFF.

This clonotype showed up just a few times. J is TRBJ2-7 and V is TRBV9, with a possible D match to TRBD2 (5 bases). Trimming took off 2 bases at V and 3 bases at J, with 9 bases between the two ends. This CDR3 spans 13 amino acids. Germline V gives CDR1 SGDLS, CDR2 YYNGEE. The CDR3 DNA reads as TGTGCCAGCAGCGTCACCGCGGGCTACGAGCAGTACTTC. Translated, it gives CASSVTAGYEQYF.

This clonotype was observed many times. The rearrangement uses TRBV20-1 and TRBJ2-1; D is ambiguous. CDR1 is DFQATT and CDR2 is SNEGSKA in the germline V gene (reference sequence). V lost 5 bases to trimming and J lost 10 bases, with 27 bases between them. The CDR3 covers 16 residues. The CDR3 protein is CSAPSPWPEFFMEQFF. For the CDR3, the DNA is TGCAGTGCTCCCTCGCCCTGGCCCGAGTTTTTTATGGAGCAGTTCTTC.

V and J are TRBV30 and TRBJ1-4; TRBD1 is a possible D gene (5 bases). In germline, CDR1 is GTSNPN, CDR2 SVGIG (reference sequence). CDR3 size: 14 residues. V was cut by 8 bases and J by 0 bases, with 13 bases left in between. For the CDR3, the DNA is TGTGCCGGCATTGGGGGATCAACTAATGAAAAACTGTTTTTT. It translates to CAGIGGSTNEKLFF.

This chain connects TRBV7-9 to TRBJ2-3; TRBD2 might be the D (6 bases). The germline V gene has CDR1 SEHNR and CDR2 FQNEAQ (reference sequence). CDR3 length equals 14 residues. Trimming took 1 base from V and 8 from J, leaving 13 bases between them. The CDR3 DNA reads TGTGCCAGCAGCTTAGGGCGGGGTGGGGCTACGCAGTATTTT. Translating it yields CASSLGRGGATQYF.

This clonotype was recorded a few times. The genes are TRBV20-1 and TRBJ2-2; D assignment may be TRBD1 or TRBD2 (5 bases each). Trimming stripped 0 bases from V and 6 bases from J, with 20 bases between. The CDR3 spans 17 residues. The germline CDR1 and CDR2 sequences are DFQATT and SNEGSKA (reference sequence). The CDR3 DNA is TGCAGTGCTAGAGATCGGGACGGGTTGAAACTTGCCGGGGAGCTGTTTTTT. Amino acid sequence: CSARDRDGLKLAGELFF.

The chain couples TRBV12-3 or TRBV12-4 to TRBJ2-3; D is unresolved. The CDR3 runs 10 residues. The CDR3 nucleotides are TGTGTAACCGGAGCAGATACGCAGTATTTT. Translated, it gives CVTGADTQYF.